This T cell receptor beta chain was observed in a study of human T cells and chemical hapten exposure. Germline V gene lookup returns CDR1 DFQATT and CDR2 SNEGSKA (reference sequence). The CDR3 extends over 23 amino acids. Deletions cut 0 bases from V and 0 bases from J, with 33 bases between. This clonotype was detected many times. Documented time point: patch test 1, 2 weeks after DPC sensitization. The treatment denotes: therapeutic diphenylcyclopropenone sensitization with weekly scalp DPC. MiXCR, applied by TCRdb to the RACE reads, yields one record per CDR3 protein. The sample carries about 49,000 distinct CDR3 sequences, approximately 9.1% recorded once.

The chain combines TRBV20-1 with TRBJ2-4; D is undetermined. Sequencing was performed on whole blood, taken in connection with sensitization to the hapten diphenylcyclopropenone (DPC). This TCR was sampled from a woman aged 45-65 years with alopecia areata. Some clones in this sample may be carry-over from other donors' samples. CDR3 sequence reads: CSARDDQLSSLVDFGTAKNIQYF. The CDR3 DNA sequence: TGCAGTGCTAGAGATGATCAGCTCTCTAGTTTGGTCGATTTCGGAACAGCCAAAAACATTCAGTACTTC.